These T cell receptor beta chains were read from a single sample in a study of T cells in Graves' hyperthyroidism and ophthalmopathy. One entry per CDR3 protein results from TCRdb running MiXCR on the multiplex PCR reads. The table lists under 450,000 distinct CDR3 sequences, 15% to 19% of them singletons. The sample was blood. These receptors all come from a woman younger than 35 with Graves' hyperthyroidism. CDR3s include the opening cysteine and the closing phenylalanine or tryptophan. The order of the fields is D gene, clone size, V gene, J gene, CDR3 protein, CDR3 DNA. D genes are given only for firm matches. The size of a clone is reported for some rows only, either as once, few or many, or as a class for expanded clones.

D gene: -
clone size: -
V gene: TRBV20-1
J gene: TRBJ1-2
CDR3 protein: CSARVGGRSYGYTF
CDR3 DNA: TGCAGTGCTAGAGTGGGGGGGCGTAGCTATGGCTACACCTTC

D gene: TRBD1
clone size: many
V gene: TRBV12-5
J gene: TRBJ2-2
CDR3 protein: CASGAQGAITGELFF
CDR3 DNA: TGTGCTAGTGGTGCACAGGGGGCCATCACCGGGGAGCTGTTTTTT

D gene: -
clone size: few
V gene: TRBV19
J gene: TRBJ1-4
CDR3 protein: CASTEWAGDEKLFF
CDR3 DNA: TGTGCCAGTACCGAGTGGGCAGGGGATGAAAAACTGTTTTTT

D gene: -
clone size: few
V gene: TRBV20-1
J gene: TRBJ2-3
CDR3 protein: CSARDILVQNTQYF
CDR3 DNA: TGCAGTGCTAGAGATATTCTAGTACAAAATACGCAGTATTTT

D gene: -
clone size: few
V gene: TRBV29-1
J gene: TRBJ1-2
CDR3 protein: CSVEEQAYGYTF
CDR3 DNA: TGCAGCGTTGAAGAACAGGCCTATGGCTACACCTTC

D gene: -
clone size: many
V gene: TRBV20-1
J gene: TRBJ2-7
CDR3 protein: CSARRAGSYEQYF
CDR3 DNA: TGCAGTGCTAGACGGGCAGGTTCCTACGAGCAGTACTTC

D gene: TRBD1
clone size: many
V gene: TRBV6-1
J gene: TRBJ1-2
CDR3 protein: CASSVQGAYGYTF
CDR3 DNA: TGTGCCAGCAGTGTTCAGGGGGCATATGGCTACACCTTC

D gene: -
clone size: many
V gene: TRBV11-1
J gene: TRBJ1-3
CDR3 protein: CASSKTVLTASGNTIYF
CDR3 DNA: TGTGCCAGCAGCAAGACCGTTTTAACTGCCTCTGGAAACACCATATATTTT

D gene: -
clone size: many
V gene: TRBV12-3/TRBV12-4
J gene: TRBJ1-2
CDR3 protein: CASSSTPLVYGYTF
CDR3 DNA: TGTGCCAGCAGTTCCACCCCCCTGGTATATGGCTACACCTTC

D gene: -
clone size: many
V gene: TRBV2
J gene: TRBJ1-1
CDR3 protein: CASSVGHSRGTEAFF
CDR3 DNA: TGTGCCAGCAGTGTTGGACACTCCCGGGGCACTGAAGCTTTCTTT

D gene: -
clone size: -
V gene: TRBV18
J gene: TRBJ2-1
CDR3 protein: CASSPDRTYNEQFF
CDR3 DNA: TGTGCCAGCTCACCGGACAGAACCTACAATGAGCAGTTCTTC

D gene: TRBD2
clone size: many
V gene: TRBV27
J gene: TRBJ2-1
CDR3 protein: CASSSQAGPLGEQFF
CDR3 DNA: TGTGCCAGCAGTTCCCAAGCGGGACCATTGGGTGAGCAGTTCTTC

D gene: -
clone size: -
V gene: TRBV14
J gene: TRBJ1-5
CDR3 protein: CASSQSSGLNQPQHF
CDR3 DNA: TGTGCCAGCAGCCAAAGTTCCGGGCTCAATCAGCCCCAGCATTTT

D gene: TRBD1
clone size: many
V gene: TRBV12-5
J gene: TRBJ1-5
CDR3 protein: CASGRSDRGQPQHF
CDR3 DNA: TGTGCTAGTGGCCGTTCGGACAGGGGTCAGCCCCAGCATTTT

D gene: -
clone size: many
V gene: TRBV7-2
J gene: TRBJ1-6
CDR3 protein: CASSPTFDRSSPLHF
CDR3 DNA: TGTGCCAGCAGCCCTACGTTTGACAGGTCTTCACCCCTCCACTTT

D gene: TRBD2
clone size: few
V gene: TRBV19
J gene: TRBJ2-7
CDR3 protein: CASSMLLAGAIEQYF
CDR3 DNA: TGTGCCAGTAGTATGCTACTAGCGGGAGCTATCGAGCAGTACTTC

D gene: -
clone size: many
V gene: TRBV7-9
J gene: TRBJ2-5
CDR3 protein: CASSPRGTLTEETQYF
CDR3 DNA: TGTGCCAGCAGCCCTAGGGGGACTCTCACCGAAGAGACCCAGTACTTC

D gene: -
clone size: many
V gene: TRBV7-8
J gene: TRBJ2-7
CDR3 protein: CASSLVGLNEQYF
CDR3 DNA: TGTGCCAGCAGCTTAGTGGGGTTAAACGAGCAGTACTTC

D gene: TRBD1
clone size: -
V gene: TRBV6-1
J gene: TRBJ2-4
CDR3 protein: CASTLTGAYGNIQYF
CDR3 DNA: TGTGCCAGCACCCTGACAGGGGCCTATGGAAACATTCAGTACTTC

D gene: TRBD1
clone size: many
V gene: TRBV27
J gene: TRBJ2-2
CDR3 protein: CASTLRQGTLANTGELFF
CDR3 DNA: TGTGCCAGCACCTTAAGACAGGGGACGTTAGCGAACACCGGGGAGCTGTTTTTT

D gene: -
clone size: many
V gene: TRBV2
J gene: TRBJ1-4
CDR3 protein: CASSPRGTNEKLFF
CDR3 DNA: TGTGCCAGCAGTCCCAGGGGAACGAATGAAAAACTGTTTTTT

D gene: -
clone size: many
V gene: TRBV18
J gene: TRBJ2-7
CDR3 protein: CASSPDRRTYEQYF
CDR3 DNA: TGTGCCAGCTCACCAGACAGGAGGACCTACGAGCAGTACTTC

D gene: -
clone size: many
V gene: TRBV9
J gene: TRBJ1-2
CDR3 protein: CASSPAAGPGGDYGYTF
CDR3 DNA: TGTGCCAGCAGTCCCGCGGCAGGCCCAGGTGGGGACTATGGCTACACCTTC

D gene: TRBD1
clone size: many
V gene: TRBV19
J gene: TRBJ1-5
CDR3 protein: CASSIWTGGASSNQPQHF
CDR3 DNA: TGTGCCAGTAGTATTTGGACAGGGGGCGCATCGAGCAATCAGCCCCAGCATTTT

D gene: -
clone size: many
V gene: TRBV10-3
J gene: TRBJ2-5
CDR3 protein: CAISESMSVAYQETQYF
CDR3 DNA: TGTGCCATCAGTGAGTCAATGAGTGTCGCTTACCAAGAGACCCAGTACTTC

D gene: -
clone size: many
V gene: TRBV6-1
J gene: TRBJ1-2
CDR3 protein: CASSGRTHGPNYGYTF
CDR3 DNA: TGTGCCAGCAGTGGTCGGACCCACGGCCCTAACTATGGCTACACCTTC

D gene: -
clone size: -
V gene: TRBV5-1
J gene: TRBJ2-3
CDR3 protein: CASSLGTIRTDTQYF
CDR3 DNA: TGCGCCAGCAGCTTGGGGACCATCCGCACAGATACGCAGTATTTT

D gene: TRBD1
clone size: many
V gene: TRBV6-5
J gene: TRBJ2-7
CDR3 protein: CASSYVGTGWYEQYF
CDR3 DNA: TGTGCCAGCAGTTACGTAGGGACAGGGTGGTACGAGCAGTACTTC

D gene: -
clone size: many
V gene: TRBV6-5
J gene: TRBJ2-7
CDR3 protein: CASSYSHQSLSAYEQYF
CDR3 DNA: TGTGCCAGCAGTTACTCCCATCAGAGTCTGAGCGCCTACGAGCAGTACTTC

D gene: -
clone size: many
V gene: TRBV6-4
J gene: TRBJ2-7
CDR3 protein: CASSEEAGSSYEQYF
CDR3 DNA: TGTGCCAGCAGTGAAGAGGCGGGAAGCTCCTACGAGCAGTACTTC

D gene: -
clone size: many
V gene: TRBV12-3/TRBV12-4
J gene: TRBJ2-5
CDR3 protein: CASSLASGQETQYF
CDR3 DNA: TGTGCCAGCAGTTTAGCGAGCGGGCAAGAGACCCAGTACTTC

D gene: TRBD2
clone size: many
V gene: TRBV5-1
J gene: TRBJ2-7
CDR3 protein: CASSFSSGGSYEQYF
CDR3 DNA: TGCGCCAGCAGCTTCTCTAGCGGGGGCTCCTACGAGCAGTACTTC

D gene: -
clone size: -
V gene: TRBV6-1
J gene: TRBJ1-6
CDR3 protein: CASTGTTTYNSPLHF
CDR3 DNA: TGTGCCAGCACTGGGACTACAACCTATAATTCACCCCTCCACTTT

D gene: TRBD1
clone size: -
V gene: TRBV2
J gene: TRBJ2-2
CDR3 protein: CASSAFGQGLTGELFF
CDR3 DNA: TGTGCCAGCAGTGCCTTCGGACAGGGACTGACCGGGGAGCTGTTTTTT

D gene: TRBD1
clone size: -
V gene: TRBV14
J gene: TRBJ1-1
CDR3 protein: CASSLKGQHTEAFF
CDR3 DNA: TGTGCCAGCAGCCTCAAGGGACAGCACACTGAAGCTTTCTTT

D gene: TRBD2
clone size: many
V gene: TRBV12-5
J gene: TRBJ2-1
CDR3 protein: CASGYRAGDRDNEQFF
CDR3 DNA: TGTGCTAGTGGGTACCGCGCGGGAGATCGGGACAATGAGCAGTTCTTC

D gene: TRBD2
clone size: -
V gene: TRBV4-1
J gene: TRBJ2-1
CDR3 protein: CASSQDPLAGGYNEQFF
CDR3 DNA: TGCGCCAGCAGCCAAGACCCACTAGCGGGAGGGTACAATGAGCAGTTCTTC

D gene: TRBD2
clone size: many
V gene: TRBV3-1
J gene: TRBJ2-1
CDR3 protein: CASSLNSGRDNEQFF
CDR3 DNA: TGTGCCAGCAGCCTGAATAGCGGGAGAGACAATGAGCAGTTCTTC

D gene: TRBD1
clone size: -
V gene: TRBV28
J gene: TRBJ1-6
CDR3 protein: CATGTGHLNSPLHF
CDR3 DNA: TGTGCCACCGGGACAGGGCACCTTAATTCACCCCTCCACTTT

D gene: -
clone size: -
V gene: TRBV10-3
J gene: TRBJ2-5
CDR3 protein: CAISESRVQQETQYF
CDR3 DNA: TGTGCCATCAGTGAGTCGAGGGTACAGCAAGAGACCCAGTACTTC

D gene: -
clone size: few
V gene: TRBV15
J gene: TRBJ1-4
CDR3 protein: CATSRDPEKLFF
CDR3 DNA: TGTGCCACCAGCAGAGATCCAGAAAAACTGTTTTTT

D gene: TRBD1
clone size: -
V gene: TRBV7-8
J gene: TRBJ1-6
CDR3 protein: CASSSHVQGADNSPLHF
CDR3 DNA: TGTGCCAGCAGCTCTCACGTCCAGGGGGCGGATAATTCACCCCTCCACTTT

D gene: -
clone size: -
V gene: TRBV19
J gene: TRBJ1-2
CDR3 protein: CASSIQEGGYTF
CDR3 DNA: TGTGCCAGTAGTATCCAGGAGGGGGGCTACACCTTC

D gene: -
clone size: -
V gene: TRBV4-1
J gene: TRBJ1-5
CDR3 protein: CASERATGIGPQHF
CDR3 DNA: TGCGCCAGCGAGAGGGCGACGGGTATCGGGCCCCAGCATTTT

D gene: TRBD1
clone size: many
V gene: TRBV7-8
J gene: TRBJ2-3
CDR3 protein: CASSPRQGRVGTDTQYF
CDR3 DNA: TGTGCCAGCAGCCCCCGACAGGGAAGAGTGGGAACAGATACGCAGTATTTT